This T cell receptor (beta chain) comes out of a study of T cells in Graves' hyperthyroidism and ophthalmopathy. TCR beta CDR3 sequences were amplified from RNA transcripts. A first-round RT-PCR of the TCR CDR3 used the HTBI primer set. MiXCR, run by TCRdb on the multiplex PCR reads, gives a single entry per CDR3 protein. Found here are approximately 690,000 distinct CDR3 sequences, roughly 20% of them singletons; the top ten hold 34%. The cohort's ophthalmopathy patients, a group with duration under 3 months, had a Clinical Activity Score of at least 3 and a NOSPECS grade of at least 4. Diagnoses were established using clinical symptoms, serum thyroxine and TRAb, thyroid ultrasound and orbital computed tomography. A word on this clonotype: Its antigen is not known.

Whole-study findings and limits: The majority of expanded thyroid clonotypes above 0.001 also appeared in blood. By a 13 V-J model, ophthalmopathy was set apart from stable hyperthyroidism.

The CDR3 length is 15 residues. The germline CDR1 and CDR2 sequences are LGHDT and YNNKEL (reference sequence). Between the trimmed V and J ends, which lost 6 bases and 2 bases, there was a span of 17 bases. Sample: blood. The source of this sequence is a man aged 25-45 years with Graves' ophthalmopathy. This chain connects TRBV3-1 to TRBJ2-7; tentatively, D is TRBD2 (5 bases). CDR3 nucleotides: TGTGCCAGCAGTCCCGGGCGGGCCGCCACCTACGAGCAGTACTTC. Translated, it gives CASSPGRAATYEQYF.